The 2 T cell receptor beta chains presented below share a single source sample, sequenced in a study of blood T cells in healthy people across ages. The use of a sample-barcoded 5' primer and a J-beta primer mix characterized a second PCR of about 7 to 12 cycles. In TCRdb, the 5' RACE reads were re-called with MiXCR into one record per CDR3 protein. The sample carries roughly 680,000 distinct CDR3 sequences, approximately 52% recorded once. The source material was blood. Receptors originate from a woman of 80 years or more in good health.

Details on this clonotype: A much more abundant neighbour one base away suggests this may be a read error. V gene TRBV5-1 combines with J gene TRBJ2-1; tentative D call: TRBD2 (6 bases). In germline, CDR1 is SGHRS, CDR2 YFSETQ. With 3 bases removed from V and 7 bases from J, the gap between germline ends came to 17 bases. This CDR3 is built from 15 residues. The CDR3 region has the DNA TGCGCCAGCAGCTGGGACGGGGGTACGGATAATGAGCAGTTCTTC. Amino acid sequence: CASSWDGGTDNEQFF.

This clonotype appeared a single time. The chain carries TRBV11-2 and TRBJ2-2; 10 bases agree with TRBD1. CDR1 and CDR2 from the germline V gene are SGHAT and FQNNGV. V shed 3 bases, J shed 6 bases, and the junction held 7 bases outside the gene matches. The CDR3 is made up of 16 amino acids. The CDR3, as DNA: TGTGCCAGCAGCTTTAGACAGGGGGCGAGGGCCGGGGAGCTGTTTTTT. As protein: CASSFRQGARAGELFF.